Listed here is a single T cell receptor beta chain. Antigen unknown. The entry originates in a study of CD8+ T cells in alopecia areata. Study-wide points: For patients receiving tofacitinib, scalp clonality and expanded CD8+ clones among the top 100 significantly decreased.

Isolated RNA was reverse transcribed into cDNA used as the sequencing template. This table comes from immunoSEQ multiplex PCR, and its TCRdb copy is limited to in-frame clones, with some not included. Of about 210,000 clones detected, less than 75% appear once; the ten largest clones hold about 1.4%. Treatment denoted: oral pan-JAK inhibitor, 5-10 mg twice daily. Germline CDR1 MNHEY, CDR2 SVGAGI. Trimming took 2 bases from V and 3 from J, leaving 5 bases between them. The CDR3 extends over 14 amino acids. The TCR comes from a human donor with alopecia areata. The chain has TRBV6-5 and TRBJ2-6; possible D gene TRBD2, 5 bases. The specimen was CD4+ T cells sorted from blood, collected at week 4, from a patient treated with tofacitinib. CDR3 in amino acids: CASSYRDGANVLTF. CDR3 DNA: TGTGCCAGCAGTTACCGGGATGGGGCCAACGTCCTGACTTTC.